What follows are 4 T cell receptor beta chains derived from one specimen sequenced in a study of a mutant IDH1 vaccine in newly diagnosed glioma. The table came from immunoSEQ multiplex PCR; TCRdb's copy has only in-frame clones and leaves some out. Of 45,000 to 65,000 clones in the sample, 82% were seen once. The antigens for these receptors are not known. Time point noted: week 5, during vaccination. Doses of 300 ug of mutant IDH1 20-mer peptide were given with topical imiquimod. This specimen was PBMCs, taken from a glioma patient whose treatment included an IDH1 peptide vaccine. The source of these receptors is a woman between 18 and 30 years old with glioma. Some clones in this sample may be carry-over from other donors' samples.

The chain uses TRBV19 and TRBJ2-5; 7 bases are shared with TRBD1. Trimming took 7 bases from V and 2 from J; bases not matched to a gene: 10. This CDR3 has 15 residues. Germline V gene data show CDR1 as LNHDA and CDR2 as SQIVND (reference sequence). CDR3 DNA sequence: TGTGCCAGTACCCCGGGACAGAGGTCACAAGAGACCCAGTACTTC. Protein sequence: CASTPGQRSQETQYF.

A few counts support this clone. V is TRBV5-4 and J is TRBJ2-3, with a possible D match to TRBD2 (7 bases). V was shortened by 4 bases and J by 4 bases, with 22 bases between the two germline ends. The CDR3 sequence is 17 residues long. CDR1 and CDR2 (germline): SGHNT, YYREEE (reference sequence). The CDR3 sequence is CASSTPLGGGLSDTQYF. The CDR3 bases are TGTGCCAGCAGCACCCCGCTTGGGGGGGGCCTGTCAGATACGCAGTATTTT.

This chain joins TRBV4-2 and TRBJ2-3; D is unresolved. Germline V gene data show CDR1 as LGHNA and CDR2 as YNFKEQ. This CDR3 has 15 residues. Trimming shortened V by 6 bases and J by 2 bases, and 15 bases separated the two germline ends. The CDR3 loop reads CASSYGDAATDTQYF. CDR3 nucleotides: TGTGCCAGCAGTTACGGAGACGCGGCCACAGATACGCAGTATTTT.

This chain joins TRBV6-4 and TRBJ2-1, with 8 bases identical to TRBD2. Germline lookup yields CDR1 MRHNA and CDR2 SNTAGT. V dropped 6 bases and J dropped 7; count of bases not matched to a gene: 14. This CDR3 is built from 16 residues. The CDR3 spells CASSTDDRGGRNEQFF. The DNA for the CDR3 is TGTGCCAGCAGCACTGACGACCGGGGGGGCCGGAATGAGCAGTTCTTC.